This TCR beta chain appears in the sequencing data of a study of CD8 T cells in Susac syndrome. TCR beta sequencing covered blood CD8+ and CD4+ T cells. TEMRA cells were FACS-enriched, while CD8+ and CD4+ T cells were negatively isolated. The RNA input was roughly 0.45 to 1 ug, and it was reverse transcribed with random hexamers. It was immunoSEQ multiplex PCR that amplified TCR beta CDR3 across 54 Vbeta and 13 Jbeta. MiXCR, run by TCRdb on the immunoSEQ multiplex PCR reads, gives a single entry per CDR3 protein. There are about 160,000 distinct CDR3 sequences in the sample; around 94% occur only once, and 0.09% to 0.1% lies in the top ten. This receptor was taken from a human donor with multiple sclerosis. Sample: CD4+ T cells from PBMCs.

The CDR3 nucleotides read TGTGCCAGTTCCTCCGCGATCTATGGCTACACCTTC. Amino acid sequence: CASSSAIYGYTF. J is TRBJ1-2 and V is TRBV19; the D is unclear. V lost 8 bases and J 4 bases, leaving 11 bases between the germline ends. The V gene's germline CDR1 is LNHDA and CDR2 SQIVND (reference sequence). The CDR3 is 12 residues long.